The 31 T cell receptor beta chains listed next were all sequenced from one sample in a study of blood T cells in healthy people across ages. It was with a sample-barcoded 5' primer and a J-beta primer mix that a second PCR of roughly 7 to 12 cycles was run. TCRdb called the 5' RACE reads again in MiXCR, with one record for every CDR3 protein. The table lists 1.5 million to 2 million distinct CDR3 sequences, less than 50% of them singletons, with less than 2.5% in the top ten. The sequenced material came from blood. These receptors were collected from a woman between 35 and 50 years old in good health.

This clonotype was seen more than once but under ten times. The chain carries TRBV20-1 and TRBJ2-5, with a weak D call TRBD1 (5 bases). Trimming took 0 bases from V and 3 from J, leaving 11 bases between them. The CDR3 covers 14 residues. Germline CDR1 is DFQATT and CDR2 is SNEGSKA (reference sequence). This CDR3 reads CSARDLGAEETQYF. The CDR3 DNA is TGCAGTGCTAGAGATTTAGGGGCAGAAGAGACCCAGTACTTC.

This chain joins TRBV3-1 and TRBJ2-2, with 9 bases matching TRBD2. CDR1 and CDR2 from the germline V gene are LGHDT and YNNKEL (reference sequence). V trimming: 6 bases; J trimming: 0 bases; junction bases outside the gene matches: 5. This CDR3 region has 16 residues. The DNA for the CDR3 is TGTGCCAGCAGACAGACTAGCGGCGCGAACACCGGGGAGCTGTTTTTT. Translating gives CASRQTSGANTGELFF.

The chain carries TRBV27 and TRBJ2-5; D assignment may be TRBD1 or TRBD2 (5 bases each). Germline V gives CDR1 MNHEY, CDR2 SMNVEV (reference sequence). The V gene lost 5 bases and the J gene lost 9 bases, with 16 bases spanning the gap. The CDR3 contains 13 residues. The CDR3 DNA follows: TGTGCCAGCAGTGCCAGGGTTCCCGGGGCCCAGTACTTC. Protein sequence: CASSARVPGAQYF.

The V and J genes are TRBV12-3 or TRBV12-4 and TRBJ1-6, with a weak D call TRBD1 (5 bases). Trimming left V 6 bases short and J 7 bases short, with 16 bases between. This CDR3 has 15 residues. The CDR3 region has the DNA TGTGCCAGCAGACGAACCGGGACGCCAAATTCACCCCTCCACTTT. This codes for CASRRTGTPNSPLHF.

A few counts support this clonotype. The chain uses TRBV9 and TRBJ2-3; D remains unclear. Germline V gene data show CDR1 as SGDLS and CDR2 as YYNGEE. The germline V and J ends were trimmed by 2 bases and 6 bases, with 10 bases remaining between them. This CDR3 is 13 amino acids long. The CDR3 DNA reads as TGTGCCAGCAGCGTTCTATCATGGGATACGCAGTATTTT. It yields the protein CASSVLSWDTQYF.

The V gene is TRBV29-1, the J gene TRBJ2-1, with 12 bases fitting TRBD1. The V gene's germline CDR1 is SQVTM and CDR2 ANQGSEA. The V gene end was trimmed by 7 bases and the J gene end by 7 bases; junction bases not matched to a gene: 8. The CDR3 loop spans 14 amino acids. CDR3 DNA: TGCAGCGCTAGGGACAGGGGGCGCGGGAATGAGCAGTTCTTC. Its translation: CSARDRGRGNEQFF.

This clonotype was observed a few times. The V and J genes are TRBV27 and TRBJ2-5; D may match TRBD1 or TRBD2 (5 bases each). The V and J ends lost 7 bases and 2 bases respectively, with 14 bases between them. From germline, CDR1 is MNHEY and CDR2 SMNVEV (reference sequence). This CDR3 has 14 residues. The DNA of the CDR3 is TGTGCCAGCAAACCGGGACGGAGACAAGAGACCCAGTACTTC. As protein: CASKPGRRQETQYF.

A word on this clonotype: At one end the junction does not follow the germline gene, possibly because of a read error. V gene TRBV11-2 combines with J gene TRBJ2-6, with D hard to call. This CDR3 has 14 amino acids. Looked up from germline, CDR1 is SGHAT and CDR2 is FQNNGV. The CDR3: CASSLGSRANVLTF. The CDR3 DNA is TGTGCTAGCAGCTTAGGGTCCAGGGCCAACGTCCTGACTTTC.

The V gene is TRBV29-1, the J gene TRBJ1-5; 9 nucleotides line up with TRBD1. After removal of 4 bases from V and 3 bases from J, the junction contained 7 bases not matched to a gene. In germline, CDR1 is SQVTM, CDR2 ANQGSEA. This CDR3 region has 15 residues. The CDR3 region is CSVAQGQGNNQPQHF. The CDR3 nucleotides are TGCAGCGTTGCCCAGGGACAGGGAAACAATCAGCCCCAGCATTTT.

This chain uses TRBV24-1 with TRBJ2-1, with 12 positions matching TRBD1. J lost 9 bases, V lost 4 bases, and 9 bases had no gene match. Germline assignment: CDR1 KGHDR and CDR2 SFDVKD. This CDR3 spans 16 amino acids. CDR3 DNA: TGTGCCACCAGTGACCCCGGGACAGGGGGCATCACTGAGCAGTTCTTC. It codes for CATSDPGTGGITEQFF.

This clonotype has just one count. The chain is built from TRBV4-3 and TRBJ2-3, with 9 bases fitting TRBD1. In germline, CDR1 is LGHNA, CDR2 YSLEER. J lost 4 bases, V lost 3 bases, and 8 bases had no gene match. The CDR3 length is 16 residues. The CDR3 DNA is TGCGCCAGCAGCCACCAGACAGGGGGATTCGCAGATACGCAGTATTTT. It yields the protein CASSHQTGGFADTQYF.

The chain employs TRBV29-1 and TRBJ1-1; D uncertain. V shed 4 bases and J shed 6 bases, with 9 bases lying between them. Germline V lookup: CDR1 SQVTM, CDR2 ANQGSEA. This CDR3 is built from 11 residues. CDR3 sequence reads: CSVGRVPEAFF. CDR3 coding DNA: TGCAGCGTTGGTAGGGTCCCTGAAGCTTTCTTT.

This clonotype was observed a few times. The chain recombines TRBV12-3 or TRBV12-4 with TRBJ2-3, with 9 bases matching TRBD2. After removal of 7 bases from V and 1 base from J, the junction contained 12 bases not matched to a gene. CDR3 length equals 17 residues. The CDR3 DNA sequence: TGTGCCAGCACCAAGGTCCGTCCTAGCGGGGGCACAGATACGCAGTATTTT. Its protein is CASTKVRPSGGTDTQYF.

The table lists this clonotype with a few counts. The chain uses TRBV20-1 and TRBJ2-7; D is perhaps TRBD2 (6 bases). CDR1 DFQATT and CDR2 SNEGSKA come from the germline V gene (reference sequence). The V end was cut by 7 bases, the J end by 0 bases, with 22 bases between. The CDR3 runs 16 residues. CDR3 amino acids: CSVGGTRDLRSYEQYF. The CDR3 DNA follows: TGCAGTGTTGGAGGGACTCGCGACCTCCGCTCCTACGAGCAGTACTTC.

This rearrangement joins TRBV28 to TRBJ2-7; the match to TRBD1 covers 7 bases. The V gene's germline CDR1 is MDHEN and CDR2 SYDVKM. After removal of 5 bases from V and 4 bases from J, the junction contained 8 bases not matched to a gene. CDR3 size: 14 residues. Written as DNA, the CDR3 is TGTGCCAGCAGTGACGGACAGGTATTGTACGAGCAGTACTTC. Translating it yields CASSDGQVLYEQYF.

This clonotype was observed a handful of times. This chain connects TRBV29-1 to TRBJ2-7; D call uncertain. The CDR3 has 13 residues. Trimming took 2 bases from V and 2 from J, leaving 10 bases between them. Per the germline V gene, CDR1 is SQVTM and CDR2 is ANQGSEA. This CDR3 reads CSVERDIPYEQYF. CDR3 coding DNA: TGCAGCGTTGAAAGGGATATACCCTACGAGCAGTACTTC.

The chain couples TRBV28 to TRBJ2-3; D perhaps matches TRBD2 (6 bases). Looked up from germline, CDR1 is MDHEN and CDR2 is SYDVKM. The germline V and J ends were trimmed by 6 bases and 0 bases, with 16 bases remaining between them. This CDR3 comprises 16 residues. CDR3 nucleotide sequence: TGTGCCAGCAGGCTAATCGGGGGAACTAGCACAGATACGCAGTATTTT. It encodes CASRLIGGTSTDTQYF.

The genes are TRBV13 and TRBJ1-2; 9 bases agree with TRBD1. The trim removed 4 bases at V and 2 bases at J, leaving 14 bases unmatched. CDR1 PRHDT and CDR2 FYEKMQ come from the germline V gene (reference sequence). This CDR3 is 18 amino acids long. The DNA of the CDR3 is TGTGCCAGCAGCTCAGCTACCGGGACAGGGTATGCAAACTATGGCTACACCTTC. This translates into CASSSATGTGYANYGYTF.

The chain carries TRBV4-2 and TRBJ2-7, with a possible D match to TRBD2 (6 bases). The CDR3 sequence is 16 residues long. Germline V CDR1 and CDR2: LGHNA, YNFKEQ. The V and J ends lost 0 bases and 9 bases respectively, with 21 bases between them. CDR3 in DNA: TGTGCCAGCAGCCAAGAGGCGGGACCAGGGTGGGTCGGGCAGTACTTC. Its protein is CASSQEAGPGWVGQYF.

V usage is TRBV10-3 and J usage is TRBJ1-2; D call uncertain. The ends were cut back, 10 bases at V and 4 bases at J, with 19 bases in the middle. The CDR3 extends over 14 amino acids. Germline CDR1 and CDR2: ENHRY and SYGVKD. The CDR3 sequence is CATSTPKRLYGYTF. As DNA, the CDR3 is TGTGCCACCTCAACACCAAAACGGCTCTATGGCTACACCTTC.

V and J are TRBV19 and TRBJ2-3; possibly TRBD2 for D (6 bases). From germline, CDR1 is LNHDA and CDR2 SQIVND (reference sequence). Trimming cost V 7 bases and J 2 bases, with 16 bases left between them. This CDR3 is built from 15 residues. The CDR3 DNA sequence: TGTGCCAGTAATGTCACTAGCTTAGACACAGATACGCAGTATTTT. This translates into CASNVTSLDTDTQYF.

The chain uses TRBV2 and TRBJ1-4, with D perhaps TRBD1 (5 bases). Germline CDR1 is SNHLY and CDR2 is FYNNEI. The CDR3 is made up of 15 amino acids. V lost 7 bases to trimming and J lost 7 bases, with 19 bases between them. For the CDR3, the DNA is TGTGCCAGCATTCGCTCAAGGGGCGCGGGTGAAAAACTGTTTTTT. Amino acid sequence: CASIRSRGAGEKLFF.

This clonotype showed up many times. This rearrangement joins TRBV4-1 to TRBJ2-7, with D possibly TRBD2 on 5 matching bases. The V end was cut by 4 bases, the J end by 3 bases, with 10 bases between. The germline V gene encodes CDR1 MGHRA and CDR2 YSYEKL. The CDR3 consists of 13 residues. For the CDR3, the DNA is TGCGCCAGCAGCCCTTCGGACTTCTACGAGCAGTACTTC. Translation gives CASSPSDFYEQYF.

This clonotype was detected only a few times. This chain connects TRBV18 to TRBJ2-3; 12 bases fit TRBD1. Per germline, CDR1 KGHSH and CDR2 LQKENI. With 4 bases clipped from V and 2 bases from J, the junction kept 4 bases outside the gene matches. The CDR3 is 16 residues long. In DNA form, the CDR3 reads TGTGCCAGCTCACTCCGGGACAGGGGGCTCACAGATACGCAGTATTTT. Its protein product is CASSLRDRGLTDTQYF.

The rearrangement uses TRBV28 and TRBJ2-7; no firm D call. Trimming removed 5 bases from V and 4 bases from J, with 15 bases in between. CDR1 and CDR2 (germline): MDHEN, SYDVKM. CDR3 length: 14 amino acids. The CDR3 nucleotides read TGTGCCAGCAGTCCCGCGACACCTCCTTACGAGCAGTACTTC. Protein: CASSPATPPYEQYF.

This clonotype was seen a handful of times. The chain carries TRBV6-1 and TRBJ1-2, with no clear D. The CDR3 runs to 13 residues. Trimming cost V 7 bases and J 4 bases, with 13 bases left between them. The germline CDR1 and CDR2 sequences are MNHNS and SASEGT. CDR3 in DNA: TGTGCCAGCATCACTTTAATCCCCTATGGCTACACCTTC. It specifies CASITLIPYGYTF.

The chain combines TRBV3-2 with TRBJ1-1; the table calls TRBD1, which could not be checked here. TRBV3-2 is a known pseudogene. This CDR3 is 10 amino acids long. CDR3 nucleotide sequence: TGTGCCAGCCCCAGGGTTGAAGCTTTCTTT. As protein: CASPRVEAFF.

This chain links TRBV9 with TRBJ2-3; D possibly corresponds to TRBD2 (6 bases). V lost 0 bases, J lost 6 bases, and 20 bases lay in between. This CDR3 spans 17 amino acids. CDR1 SGDLS and CDR2 YYNGEE come from the germline V gene. The CDR3 DNA is TGTGCCAGCAGCGTAGCTAAGGGGACTGGACTTGGGGATACGCAGTATTTT. Protein product: CASSVAKGTGLGDTQYF.

This chain connects TRBV20-1 to TRBJ1-1; D remains ambiguous. V gave up 1 base and J gave up 0 bases, with 18 bases separating them. This CDR3 region has 17 residues. Germline V gene lookup returns CDR1 DFQATT and CDR2 SNEGSKA (reference sequence). CDR3 bases: TGCAGTGCTAGAGTTTCTGCGGCGAGGAGGATGAACACTGAAGCTTTCTTT. This codes for CSARVSAARRMNTEAFF.

This clonotype was counted a single time. The rearrangement links TRBV7-2 to TRBJ2-1; tentatively, D is TRBD1 or TRBD2 (5 bases each). V was shortened by 7 bases and J by 6 bases, with 25 bases between the two germline ends. This CDR3 has 17 amino acids. Germline CDR1 and CDR2: SGHTA and FQGNSA. The CDR3 DNA is TGTGCCAGCAAACCAACCCCGGGGCTCCGAGATCTCAATGAGCAGTTCTTC. Protein sequence: CASKPTPGLRDLNEQFF.

The chain links TRBV6-2 or TRBV6-3 to TRBJ2-4, with 7 positions matching TRBD2. The J call may be faulty, since TRBJ2-7 better matches the DNA end. CDR3 length equals 15 residues. Germline CDR1 reads MNHEY; CDR2 reads SVGEGT. CDR3 coding DNA: TGTGCCAGCAGAGTAACTAGCGCGGGGGTCGGCGAGCAGTACTTC. The encoded protein is CASRVTSAGVGEQYF.